This is a list of T cell receptor beta chains from one sample in a study of immune cell composition in non-small cell lung cancer. The protocol was immunoSEQ multiplex PCR, while the TCRdb copy is restricted to in-frame clones and leaves out a portion. This sample has about 5,000 clones, with about 80% found just once. The sample taken for sequencing was lung tumor tissue. The origin of the receptors is a human donor with non-small cell lung cancer. The CDR3 runs from the conserved cysteine through the conserved F or W. Fields, in order: D gene, V gene, clone size, J gene, CDR3 DNA, CDR3 protein. A D gene is named only where the DNA matches it firmly. For some rows the clone size is stated as once, few or many, or as a class when expanded; others skip it.

-	TRBV5-4	-	TRBJ2-1	TGTGCCAGCAGCCCCAGCGGATATGGTGAGCAGTTCTTC	CASSPSGYGEQFF
TRBD1	TRBV6-5	-	TRBJ2-2	TGTGCCAGCAGTTACGGGACAGCGAACACCGGGGAGCTGTTTTTT	CASSYGTANTGELFF
-	TRBV10-2	-	TRBJ2-3	TGCGCCAGCAGTGACACGAGAGGGACAGATACGCAGTATTTT	CASSDTRGTDTQYF
TRBD1	TRBV5-4	few	TRBJ2-5	TGTGCCAGCAGCGACCCGACAGGGTCGGAGACCCAGTACTTC	CASSDPTGSETQYF
TRBD2	TRBV6-1	once	TRBJ2-6	TGTGCCAGCAGTGGTAGACTAGCGGGGGGCAGCGGTGGGGCCAACGTCCTGACTTTC	CASSGRLAGGSGGANVLTF
-	TRBV27	-	TRBJ1-6	TGTGCCAGCACCAAAAAGGGGGGGTTTGGTTCACCCCTCCACTTT	CASTKKGGFGSPLHF
TRBD1	TRBV7-9	-	TRBJ1-2	TGTGCCAGCAGCGTGGACAGGGTTTTTGGCTACACCTTC	CASSVDRVFGYTF
-	TRBV5-8	-	TRBJ2-1	TGTGCCAGCAGCCTAACTAGGCCTGTTTACAATGAGCAGTTCTTC	CASSLTRPVYNEQFF
-	TRBV29-1	-	TRBJ2-7	TGCAGCGTTTCAGACTCCGAGCAGTACTTC	CSVSDSEQYF
-	TRBV28	-	TRBJ1-5	TGTGCCAGCAGGTCTGGGGGGAACAATCAGCCCCAGCATTTT	CASRSGGNNQPQHF
TRBD2	TRBV6-5	-	TRBJ2-1	TGTGCCAGCAGTTATGTCGGGGGGGGCTATGAGCAGTTCTTC	CASSYVGGGYEQFF
TRBD2	TRBV9	-	TRBJ2-1	TGTGCCAGCAGCGTAGCTACGCCTAGCGGTTCTATTAGCTCCTACAATGAGCAGTTCTTC	CASSVATPSGSISSYNEQFF
-	TRBV7-9	-	TRBJ2-7	TGTGCCAGCAACTTCCAGGGGGAGCAGTACTTC	CASNFQGEQYF
TRBD1	TRBV7-9	-	TRBJ2-1	TGTGCCAGCAGATCTACCTCCGGACAGGGGAACAATGAGCAGTTCTTC	CASRSTSGQGNNEQFF
-	TRBV23-1	-	TRBJ1-2	TGCGCCAGCAGTCAACTGGAACCTACGACAAACGGCTATGGCTACACCTTC	CASSQLEPTTNGYGYTF
TRBD1	TRBV7-8	-	TRBJ2-7	TGTGCCAGCAGCTCCTCCGGGACAGGGTGGTACGAGCAGTACTTC	CASSSSGTGWYEQYF
-	TRBV29-1	-	TRBJ1-3	TGCAGCGCAACCTTGGGGGACCTCTCTGGAAACACCATATATTTT	CSATLGDLSGNTIYF
TRBD1	TRBV5-6	-	TRBJ2-5	TGTGCCAGCAGCCGGACAGGGGTATTCCAAGAGACCCAGTACTTC	CASSRTGVFQETQYF
TRBD2	TRBV4-1	-	TRBJ2-7	TGCGCCAGCAGCCAACGGCATAGCGGGGGAGCTTACGAGCAGTACTTC	CASSQRHSGGAYEQYF
-	TRBV4-2	-	TRBJ2-7	TGTGCCAGCAGCCAAGAGCGGGTGAGTCCGGGGAGCTCCTACGAGCAGTACTTC	CASSQERVSPGSSYEQYF
-	TRBV7-6	-	TRBJ2-1	TGTGCCAGCAGCCTAAACAATGAGCAGTTCTTC	CASSLNNEQFF
-	TRBV19	-	TRBJ2-3	TGTGCCAGTAGTATCCTTGGGGGAGGAGCAGATACGCAGTATTTT	CASSILGGGADTQYF
-	TRBV19	few	TRBJ1-3	TGTGCCAGTACCGTCGCACCGGGAGGAAACACCATATATTTT	CASTVAPGGNTIYF
-	TRBV7-9	-	TRBJ1-1	TGTGCCAGCAGCTCAGAGTGGGGGGGTAACCTTAACACTGAAGCTTTCTTT	CASSSEWGGNLNTEAFF
TRBD1	TRBV10-2	-	TRBJ2-7	TGCGCCAGCACGCAGGGGGCGACCGAGCAGTACTTC	CASTQGATEQYF